This T cell receptor beta chain was documented in a study of T-cell memory formation after mild COVID-19. About the research overall: Most TCR clusters belonged to a single donor.

General study results and limits: Within pre-infection memory, some responding clones were found, suggesting cross-reactive memory joined.

TCRdb re-derived calls from the 5' RACE reads in MiXCR, one entry per CDR3 protein. The sample lists approximately 260,000 distinct CDR3 sequences, roughly 17% occurring once. As for this clonotype: As yet, its antigen is unknown.

Sequenced: PBMCs or a T cell subset sorted from them (not recorded which). This sequence originates from a man aged 18 to 29 who had mild COVID-19 (a few samples of this study predate the infection). Cell type and time point are not known.

Here the CDR3 DNA reads TGTGCCAGCAGCGACGGACAGGCCGTTTATAATTCACCCCTCCACTTT. Translation gives CASSDGQAVYNSPLHF. The V and J genes are TRBV9 and TRBJ1-6; TRBD1 matches 7 bases. This CDR3 region has 16 residues. Germline trimming cut 3 bases from V and 4 bases from J; bases unmatched to any gene: 7. CDR1 SGDLS and CDR2 YYNGEE come from the germline V gene.